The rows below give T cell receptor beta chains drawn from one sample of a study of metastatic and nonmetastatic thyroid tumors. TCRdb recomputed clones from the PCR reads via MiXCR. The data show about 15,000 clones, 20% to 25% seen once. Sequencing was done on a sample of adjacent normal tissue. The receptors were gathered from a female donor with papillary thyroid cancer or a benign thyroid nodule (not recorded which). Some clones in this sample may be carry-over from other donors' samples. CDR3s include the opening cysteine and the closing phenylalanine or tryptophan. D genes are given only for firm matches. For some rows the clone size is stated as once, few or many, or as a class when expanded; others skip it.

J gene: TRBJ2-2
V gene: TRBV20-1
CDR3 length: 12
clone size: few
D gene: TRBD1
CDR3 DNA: TGCAGTGCTAAACAGGGGGCCGGGGAGCTGTTTTTT
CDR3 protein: CSAKQGAGELFF

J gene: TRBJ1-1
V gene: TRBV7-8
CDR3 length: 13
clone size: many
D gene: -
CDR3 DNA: TGTGCCAGCAGCCCCCACCGACCGGACGAAGCTTTCTTT
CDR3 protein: CASSPHRPDEAFF

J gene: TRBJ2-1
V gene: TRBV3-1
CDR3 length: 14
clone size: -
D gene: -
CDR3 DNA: TGTGCCAGCAGCCGAGGGGGGGGGCGAAATGAGCAGTTCTTC
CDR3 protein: CASSRGGGRNEQFF

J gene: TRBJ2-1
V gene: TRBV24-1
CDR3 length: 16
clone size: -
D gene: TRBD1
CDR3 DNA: TGTGCCACCAGTGATTCGGGACAGGGGTCCTACAATGAGCAGTTCTTC
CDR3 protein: CATSDSGQGSYNEQFF

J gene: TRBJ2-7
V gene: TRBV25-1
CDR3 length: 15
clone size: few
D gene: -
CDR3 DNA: TGTGCCAGCAGCAATCCGGGACATGGGGCCTACGAGCAGTACTTC
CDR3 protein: CASSNPGHGAYEQYF

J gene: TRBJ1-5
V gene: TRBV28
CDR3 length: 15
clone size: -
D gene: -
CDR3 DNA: TGTGCCAGCATCAGGGGTGAGGGTAGCAATCAGCCCCAGCATTTT
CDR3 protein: CASIRGEGSNQPQHF

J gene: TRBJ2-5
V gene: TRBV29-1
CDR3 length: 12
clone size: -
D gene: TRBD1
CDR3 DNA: TGCAGCGGCCAGACAGGGGCCGAGACCCAGTACTTC
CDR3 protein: CSGQTGAETQYF

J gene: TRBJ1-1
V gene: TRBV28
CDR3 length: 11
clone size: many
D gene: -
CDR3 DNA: TGTGCCAGCAGAGAAACAGGGTTGGCTTTCTTT
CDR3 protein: CASRETGLAFF

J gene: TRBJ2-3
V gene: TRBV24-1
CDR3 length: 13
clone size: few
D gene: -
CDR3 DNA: TGTGCCACCAGTGATTTGCCCCAGGCGCCTTTGGATTTT
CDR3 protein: CATSDLPQAPLDF

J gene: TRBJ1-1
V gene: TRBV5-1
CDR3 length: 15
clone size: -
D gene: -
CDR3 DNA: TGCGCCAGCAGCTTGCCAGGGCCCTTGAACACTGAAGCTTTCTTT
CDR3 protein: CASSLPGPLNTEAFF

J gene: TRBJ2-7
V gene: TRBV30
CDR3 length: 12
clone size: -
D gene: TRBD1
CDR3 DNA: TGTGCCTTTCGCAGGGGGTCGTCCGAGCAGTACTTC
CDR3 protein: CAFRRGSSEQYF

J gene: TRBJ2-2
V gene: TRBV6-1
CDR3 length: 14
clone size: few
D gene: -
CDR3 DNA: TGTGCCAGCAGTGACCGACAGAACACCGGGGAGCTGTTTTTT
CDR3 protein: CASSDRQNTGELFF

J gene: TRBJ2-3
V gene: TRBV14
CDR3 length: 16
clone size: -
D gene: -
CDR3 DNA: TGTACCAGCAGCCAAGTTTTCAGAAGGATCGCAGATACGCAGTATTTT
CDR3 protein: CTSSQVFRRIADTQYF

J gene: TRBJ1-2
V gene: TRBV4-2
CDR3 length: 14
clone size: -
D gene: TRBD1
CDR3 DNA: TGTGCCAGCAGCCAATCGGACAGGGCGCCCGGCTACACCTTC
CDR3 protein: CASSQSDRAPGYTF

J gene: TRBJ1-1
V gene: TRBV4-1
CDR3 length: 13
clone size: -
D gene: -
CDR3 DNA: TGCGCCAGCAGCCAAGCTAGCGGGGCTGAAGCTTTCTTT
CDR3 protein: CASSQASGAEAFF

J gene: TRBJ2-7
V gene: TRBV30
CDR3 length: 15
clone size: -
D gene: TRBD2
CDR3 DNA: TGTGCCTGGAGTGTTGGAGCGGGAAGGAGCTACGAGCAGTACTTC
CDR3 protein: CAWSVGAGRSYEQYF

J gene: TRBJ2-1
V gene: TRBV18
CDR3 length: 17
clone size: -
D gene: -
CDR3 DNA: TGTGCCAGCTCACCAAGGGAGAACTCTGCGCGGGGCAATGAGCAGTTCTTC
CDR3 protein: CASSPRENSARGNEQFF

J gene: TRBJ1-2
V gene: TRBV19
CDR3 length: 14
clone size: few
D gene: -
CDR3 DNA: TGTGCCAGTAGTATTTCGGACAGCTTCTATGGCTACACCTTC
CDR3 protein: CASSISDSFYGYTF

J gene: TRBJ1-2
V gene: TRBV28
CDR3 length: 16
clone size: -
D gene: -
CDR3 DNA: TGTGCCAGCAGTTTATACCGGGGGGGAGAAGCGGTTGGCTACACCTTC
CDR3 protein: CASSLYRGGEAVGYTF

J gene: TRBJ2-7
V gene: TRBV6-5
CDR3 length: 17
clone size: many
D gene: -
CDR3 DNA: TGTGCCAGCAGTTACTCGTCCACGGTTGGGGTTCCGTACGAGCAGTACTTC
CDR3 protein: CASSYSSTVGVPYEQYF

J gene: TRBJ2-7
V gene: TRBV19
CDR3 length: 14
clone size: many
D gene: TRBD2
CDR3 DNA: TGTGCCAGTAGTGAAGCGGGAGGTATATACGAGCAGTACTTC
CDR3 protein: CASSEAGGIYEQYF

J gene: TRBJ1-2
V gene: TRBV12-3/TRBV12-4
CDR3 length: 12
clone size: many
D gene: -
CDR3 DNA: TGTGCCAGCAGTTTGGGCCCGTATGGCTACACCTTC
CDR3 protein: CASSLGPYGYTF

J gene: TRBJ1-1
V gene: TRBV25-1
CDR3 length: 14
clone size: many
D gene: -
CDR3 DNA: TGTGCCAGCAGTGAATTTAGGGCTAACACTGAAGCTTTCTTT
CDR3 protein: CASSEFRANTEAFF

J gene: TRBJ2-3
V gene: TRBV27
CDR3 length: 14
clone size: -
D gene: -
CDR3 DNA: TGTGCCAGCAGTTTATCGATCCAGTCAGATACGCAGTATTTT
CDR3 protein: CASSLSIQSDTQYF

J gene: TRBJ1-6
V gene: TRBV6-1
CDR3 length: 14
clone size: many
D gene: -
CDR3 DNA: TGTGCCAGCAGCCCCGGGACGACGAATTCACCCCTCCACTTT
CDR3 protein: CASSPGTTNSPLHF

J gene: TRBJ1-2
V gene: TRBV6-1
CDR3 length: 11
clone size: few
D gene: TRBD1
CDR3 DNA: TGTGCCAGCTCACAGGGGCGAGGCTACACCTTC
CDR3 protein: CASSQGRGYTF

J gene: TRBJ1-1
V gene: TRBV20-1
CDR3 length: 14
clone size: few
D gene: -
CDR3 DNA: TGCAGTGCTAGAGTTGGGGGGGTAAACACTGAAGCTTTCTTT
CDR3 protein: CSARVGGVNTEAFF

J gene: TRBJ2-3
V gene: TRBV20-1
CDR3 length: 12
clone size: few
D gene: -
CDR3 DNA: TGCAGTGCTAGAGATTTGGCCTTGTCGCAGTATTTT
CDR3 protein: CSARDLALSQYF

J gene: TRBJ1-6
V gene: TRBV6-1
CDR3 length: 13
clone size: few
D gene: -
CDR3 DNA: TGTGCCAGCAGTGAAGGAGAGAATTCACCCCTCCACTTT
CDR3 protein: CASSEGENSPLHF

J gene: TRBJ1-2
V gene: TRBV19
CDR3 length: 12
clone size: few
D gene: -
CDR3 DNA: TGTGCCAGTACCCCAGGGGCCTATGGCTACACCTTC
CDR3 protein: CASTPGAYGYTF

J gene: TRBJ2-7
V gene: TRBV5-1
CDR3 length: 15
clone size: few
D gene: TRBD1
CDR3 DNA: TGCGCCAGCAGCTTAGGACAGGGGGCAACCTACGAGCAGTACTTC
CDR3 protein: CASSLGQGATYEQYF

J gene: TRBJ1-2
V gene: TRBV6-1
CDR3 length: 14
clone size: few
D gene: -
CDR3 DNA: TGTGCCAGCAGACCGGGACAAGAAAACTATGGCTACACCTTC
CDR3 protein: CASRPGQENYGYTF

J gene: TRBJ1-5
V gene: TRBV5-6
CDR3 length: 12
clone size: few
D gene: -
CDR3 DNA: TGTGCCAGCAGCTTGAAGGGCAGGGGAGGGCATTTT
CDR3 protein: CASSLKGRGGHF

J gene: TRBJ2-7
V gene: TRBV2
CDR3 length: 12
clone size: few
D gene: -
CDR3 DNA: TGTGCCAGCAGTGGCACAGGGCGGGAGCAGTACTTC
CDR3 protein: CASSGTGREQYF

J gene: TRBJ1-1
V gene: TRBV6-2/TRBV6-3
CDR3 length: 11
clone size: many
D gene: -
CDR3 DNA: TGTGCCAGCAGTTATGCAGGCAAAGCTTTCTTT
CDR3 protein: CASSYAGKAFF